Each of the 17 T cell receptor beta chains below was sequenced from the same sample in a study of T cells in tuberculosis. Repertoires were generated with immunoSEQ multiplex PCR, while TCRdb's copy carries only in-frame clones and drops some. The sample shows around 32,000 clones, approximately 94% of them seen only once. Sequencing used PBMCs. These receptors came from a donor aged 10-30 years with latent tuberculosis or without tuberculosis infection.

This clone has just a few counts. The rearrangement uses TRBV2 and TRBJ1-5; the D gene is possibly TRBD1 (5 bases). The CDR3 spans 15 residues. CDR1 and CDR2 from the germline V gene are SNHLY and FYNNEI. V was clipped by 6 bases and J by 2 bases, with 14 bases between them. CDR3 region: CASSKLGEGNQPQHF. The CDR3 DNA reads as TGTGCCAGCAGCAAGCTGGGGGAGGGCAATCAGCCCCAGCATTTT.

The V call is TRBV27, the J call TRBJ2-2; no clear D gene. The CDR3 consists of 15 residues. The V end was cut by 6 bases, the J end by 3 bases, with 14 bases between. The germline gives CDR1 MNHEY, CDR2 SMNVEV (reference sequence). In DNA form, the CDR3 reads TGTGCCAGCAGCTCCCCTTACTCCGACACCGGGGAGCTGTTTTTT. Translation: CASSSPYSDTGELFF.

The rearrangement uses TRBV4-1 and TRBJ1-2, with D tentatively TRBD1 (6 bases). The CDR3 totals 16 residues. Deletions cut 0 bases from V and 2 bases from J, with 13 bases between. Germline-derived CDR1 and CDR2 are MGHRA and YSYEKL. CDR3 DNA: TGCGCCAGCAGCCAAGAGAGCCGGGGGGCGAACTATGGCTACACCTTC. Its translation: CASSQESRGANYGYTF.

CDR3: CAWSLDRREKLFF. The DNA for the CDR3 is TGTGCCTGGAGTCTGGACAGACGTGAAAAACTGTTTTTT. The chain joins TRBV30 to TRBJ1-4; D might be TRBD1 (6 bases). Per germline, CDR1 GTSNPN and CDR2 SVGIG (reference sequence). The CDR3 loop spans 13 amino acids. V lost 2 bases and J lost 7, with 11 bases in between.

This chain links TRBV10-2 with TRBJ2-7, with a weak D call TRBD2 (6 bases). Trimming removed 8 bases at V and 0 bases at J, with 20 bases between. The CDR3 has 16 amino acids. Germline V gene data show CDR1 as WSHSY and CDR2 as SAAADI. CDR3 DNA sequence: TGCGCCAGCTGTCCCGGGGGAAGCCAAAACTCCTACGAGCAGTACTTC. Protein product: CASCPGGSQNSYEQYF.

CDR3 sequence reads: CASSSSGRAGETQYF. In DNA form, the CDR3 reads TGTGCCAGCAGCTCTAGCGGGAGGGCCGGGGAGACCCAGTACTTC. The chain uses TRBV11-1 and TRBJ2-5, with 12 bases lining up with TRBD2. This CDR3 is 15 amino acids long. J was trimmed by 5 bases and V by 4 bases; bases with no gene match: 5. Germline V CDR1 and CDR2: SGHAT, FQDESV (reference sequence).

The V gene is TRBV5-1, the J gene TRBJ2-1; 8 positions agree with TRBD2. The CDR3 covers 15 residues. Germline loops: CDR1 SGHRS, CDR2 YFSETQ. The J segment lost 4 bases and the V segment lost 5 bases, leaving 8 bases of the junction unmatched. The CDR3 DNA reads TGCGCCAGCAGACCAACTAGCGGAATTTACAATGAGCAGTTCTTC. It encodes CASRPTSGIYNEQFF.

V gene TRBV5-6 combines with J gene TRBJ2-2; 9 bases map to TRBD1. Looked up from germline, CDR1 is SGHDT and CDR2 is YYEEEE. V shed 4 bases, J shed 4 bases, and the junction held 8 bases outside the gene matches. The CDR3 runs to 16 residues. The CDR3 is CASSLGTGYSTGELFF. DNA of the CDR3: TGTGCCAGCAGCCTCGGGACAGGGTATAGCACCGGGGAGCTGTTTTTT.

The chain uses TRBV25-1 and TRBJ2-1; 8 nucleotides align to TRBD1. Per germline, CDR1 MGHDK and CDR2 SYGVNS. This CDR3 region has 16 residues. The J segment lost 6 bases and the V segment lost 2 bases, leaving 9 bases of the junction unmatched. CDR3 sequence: CASSEGGGQGFNEQFF. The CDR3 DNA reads TGTGCCAGCAGTGAAGGGGGCGGACAGGGCTTCAATGAGCAGTTCTTC. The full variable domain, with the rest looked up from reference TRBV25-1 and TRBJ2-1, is EADIYQTPRYLVIGTGKKITLECSQTMGHDKMYWYQQDPGMELHLIHYSYGVNSTEKGDLSSESTVSRIRTEHFPLTLESARPSHTSQYLCASSEGGGQGFNEQFFGPGTRLTVL.

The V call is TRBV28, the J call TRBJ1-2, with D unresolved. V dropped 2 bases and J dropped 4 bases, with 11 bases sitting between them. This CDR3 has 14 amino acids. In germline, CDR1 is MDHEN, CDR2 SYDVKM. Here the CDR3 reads CASSLPAIGYGYTF. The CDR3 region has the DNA TGTGCCAGCAGTTTACCAGCGATAGGCTATGGCTACACCTTC.

The CDR3 DNA reads TGCGCCAGCAGCCAAGGGGGCGCGGTATCCTACGAGCAGTACTTC. Translated: CASSQGGAVSYEQYF. The chain combines TRBV4-1 with TRBJ2-5; TRBD1 might be the D (5 bases). The end of the DNA aligns better with TRBJ2-7, so the J call may be wrong. Germline V CDR1 and CDR2: MGHRA, YSYEKL. The CDR3 loop spans 15 amino acids.

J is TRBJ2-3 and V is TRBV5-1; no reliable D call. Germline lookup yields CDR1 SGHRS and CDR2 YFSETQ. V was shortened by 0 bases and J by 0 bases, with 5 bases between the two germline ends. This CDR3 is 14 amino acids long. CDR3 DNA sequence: TGCGCCAGCAGCTTGGGCCAGAGCACAGATACGCAGTATTTT. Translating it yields CASSLGQSTDTQYF.

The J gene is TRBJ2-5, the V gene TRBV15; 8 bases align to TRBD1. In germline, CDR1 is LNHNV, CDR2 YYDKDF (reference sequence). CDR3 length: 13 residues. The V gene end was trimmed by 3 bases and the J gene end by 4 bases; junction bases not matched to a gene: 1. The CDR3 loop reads CATSRDRAETQYF. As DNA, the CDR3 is TGTGCCACCAGCAGGGACAGGGCAGAGACCCAGTACTTC.

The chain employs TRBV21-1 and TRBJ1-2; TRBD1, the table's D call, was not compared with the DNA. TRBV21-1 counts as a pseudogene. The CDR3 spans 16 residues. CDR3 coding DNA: TGTGCCAGCAGCTTACCGAGGGACAGGGGAGCCCATGGCTACACCTTC. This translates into CASSLPRDRGAHGYTF.

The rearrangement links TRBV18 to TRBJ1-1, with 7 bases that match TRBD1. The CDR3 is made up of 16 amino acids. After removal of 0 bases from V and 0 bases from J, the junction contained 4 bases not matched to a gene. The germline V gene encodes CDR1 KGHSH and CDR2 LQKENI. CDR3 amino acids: CASSPPGTVLNTEAFF. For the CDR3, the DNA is TGTGCCAGCTCACCACCCGGGACAGTATTGAACACTGAAGCTTTCTTT.

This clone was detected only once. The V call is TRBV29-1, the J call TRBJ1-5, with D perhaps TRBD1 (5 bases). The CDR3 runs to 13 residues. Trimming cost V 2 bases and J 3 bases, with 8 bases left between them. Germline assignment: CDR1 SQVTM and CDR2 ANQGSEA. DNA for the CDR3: TGCAGCGTTGAATCAGGGTACAATCAGCCCCAGCATTTT. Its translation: CSVESGYNQPQHF.

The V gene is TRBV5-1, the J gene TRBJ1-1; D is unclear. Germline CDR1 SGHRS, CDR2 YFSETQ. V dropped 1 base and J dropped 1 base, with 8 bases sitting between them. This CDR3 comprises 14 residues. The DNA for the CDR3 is TGCGCCAGCAGCTTGTGGCAGGAGAACACTGAAGCTTTCTTT. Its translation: CASSLWQENTEAFF.